What follows are 27 T cell receptor beta chains derived from one specimen sequenced in a study of blood T cell repertoires in COVID-19. Profiled with immunoSEQ multiplex PCR; TCRdb holds only in-frame clones, not every one. The sample consists of more than 250,000 clones, roughly 87% of them appearing once. Sequenced input: peripheral blood. Source of these receptors: a man aged 45-60 years with active or convalescent COVID-19.

The chain has TRBV4-2 and TRBJ1-4, with a tentative D call TRBD1 (5 bases). This CDR3 has 15 amino acids. From germline, CDR1 is LGHNA and CDR2 YNFKEQ. The V end lost 4 bases, the J end lost 6 bases, and 15 bases lay between the germline ends. The CDR3: CASSPLGGSDEKLFF. CDR3 nucleotide sequence: TGTGCCAGCAGCCCCCTCGGGGGATCGGATGAAAAACTGTTTTTT.

The V and J genes are TRBV9 and TRBJ2-4; D is possibly TRBD2 (7 bases). V shed 3 bases and J shed 8 bases, with 12 bases lying between them. This CDR3 is built from 13 residues. Germline CDR1 is SGDLS and CDR2 is YYNGEE. Written as DNA, the CDR3 is TGTGCCAGCAGCGACAGGGAGGGATACATTCAGTACTTC. Protein sequence: CASSDREGYIQYF.

The chain couples TRBV2 to TRBJ2-4; 11 positions match TRBD1. The V gene end was trimmed by 6 bases and the J gene end by 5 bases; junction bases not matched to a gene: 3. The germline V gene encodes CDR1 SNHLY and CDR2 FYNNEI. The CDR3 loop spans 14 amino acids. The CDR3 sequence is CASRRTGGENIQYF. DNA for the CDR3: TGTGCCAGCAGGAGGACAGGGGGCGAAAACATTCAGTACTTC.

There are a few counts of this clone. This chain joins TRBV19 and TRBJ2-7; 8 nucleotides line up with TRBD1. Per the germline V gene, CDR1 is LNHDA and CDR2 is SQIVND (reference sequence). V lost 7 bases and J lost 1; bases outside the gene matches: 9. The CDR3 runs to 15 residues. CDR3 sequence (DNA): TGTGCCAGTACGACCGGGACAGGTCTATCCTACGAGCAGTACTTC. Translated: CASTTGTGLSYEQYF.

This clone was seen only once. The chain links TRBV18 to TRBJ2-7; 12 bases are a match to TRBD1. CDR1 is KGHSH, CDR2 LQKENI, per germline. V gave up 0 bases and J gave up 6 bases; unmatched junction bases: 3. This CDR3 has 15 residues. The CDR3 DNA reads TGTGCCAGCTCACCACCGGGACAGGGGGCGTTCGAGCAGTACTTC. The encoded protein is CASSPPGQGAFEQYF.

This clone was recorded only once. The rearrangement links TRBV24-1 to TRBJ2-1; D remains unclear. The germline V gene has CDR1 KGHDR and CDR2 SFDVKD. V was shortened by 3 bases and J by 7 bases, with 15 bases between the two germline ends. CDR3 length: 15 amino acids. The CDR3 is CATSDLPDRRNEQFF. For the CDR3, the DNA is TGTGCCACCAGTGATCTCCCCGATAGGCGGAATGAGCAGTTCTTC.

J is TRBJ2-5 and V is TRBV4-3, with 11 bases that match TRBD1. V lost 1 base to trimming and J lost 5 bases; unmatched junction nucleotides: 6. In germline, CDR1 is LGHNA, CDR2 YSLEER. This CDR3 region has 16 residues. The DNA of the CDR3 is TGCGCCAGCAGCCAAGGGTGGGACAGGGGGGAGGAGACCCAGTACTTC. Its translation: CASSQGWDRGEETQYF.

The chain combines TRBV19 with TRBJ1-5, with D possibly TRBD1 on 6 matching bases. V shed 1 base and J shed 6 bases, with 16 bases lying between them. The CDR3 extends over 16 amino acids. Germline V gene data show CDR1 as LNHDA and CDR2 as SQIVND (reference sequence). This CDR3 reads CASSIVAQGESQPQHF. DNA for the CDR3: TGTGCCAGTAGTATAGTGGCACAGGGAGAGAGTCAGCCCCAGCATTTT. Full variable domain (rest looked up from reference TRBV19 and TRBJ1-5): DGGITQSPKYLFRKEGQNVTLSCEQNLNHDAMYWYRQDPGQGLRLIYYSQIVNDFQKGDIAEGYSVSREKKESFPLTVTSAQKNPTAFYLCASSIVAQGESQPQHFGDGTRLSIL.

The chain links TRBV27 to TRBJ2-2; D unresolved. V dropped 6 bases and J dropped 1 base, with 9 bases sitting between them. This CDR3 region has 14 residues. Germline loops: CDR1 MNHEY, CDR2 SMNVEV (reference sequence). The CDR3 DNA sequence: TGTGCCAGCAGAAAGACAAGGAACACCGGGGAGCTGTTTTTT. This translates into CASRKTRNTGELFF.

The chain joins TRBV2 to TRBJ1-2, with D possibly matching TRBD1 (6 bases). V lost 6 bases and J 4 bases, leaving 15 bases between the germline ends. Germline values: CDR1 SNHLY, CDR2 FYNNEI. CDR3 length: 14 residues. This chain's CDR3 is CASSSQGLGYGYTF. The CDR3 DNA reads as TGTGCCAGCAGCAGTCAGGGGTTGGGCTATGGCTACACCTTC.

The chain employs TRBV5-5 and TRBJ2-4, with 10 bases lining up with TRBD1. J gave up 9 bases and V 4 bases, and 4 bases lay outside the gene matches. Germline V lookup: CDR1 SGHKS, CDR2 YYEKEE (reference sequence). The CDR3 extends over 13 amino acids. Here the CDR3 reads CASSEDRGSIQYF. CDR3 DNA sequence: TGTGCCAGCAGCGAGGACAGGGGGTCCATTCAGTACTTC.

This chain links TRBV15 with TRBJ2-1; TRBD2 agrees at 9 bases. Germline CDR1 LNHNV, CDR2 YYDKDF (reference sequence). V gave up 0 bases and J gave up 0 bases; unmatched junction bases: 9. This CDR3 contains 19 residues. CDR3 DNA: TGTGCCACCAGCAGAGAGCGGAAGCGGGAGGACAGCTCCTACAATGAGCAGTTCTTC. As protein: CATSRERKREDSSYNEQFF.

The chain joins TRBV5-6 to TRBJ1-4, with 7 bases identical to TRBD1. This CDR3 comprises 17 residues. Germline-derived CDR1 and CDR2 are SGHDT and YYEEEE. The V gene end was trimmed by 4 bases and the J gene end by 4 bases; junction bases not matched to a gene: 13. CDR3 nucleotides: TGTGCCAGCAGCCGGATTAGGGACACAGGGGATAATGAAAAACTGTTTTTT. Translated, it gives CASSRIRDTGDNEKLFF.

The gene calls are TRBV4-3 and TRBJ1-5; D remains unclear. The CDR3 sequence is 14 residues long. With 0 bases removed from V and 5 bases from J, the gap between germline ends came to 8 bases. The V gene's germline CDR1 is LGHNA and CDR2 YSLEER. The CDR3 spells CASSQEAGYQPQHF. Here the CDR3 DNA reads TGCGCCAGCAGCCAAGAGGCGGGGTATCAGCCCCAGCATTTT.

The rearrangement uses TRBV28 and TRBJ1-1, with D unresolved. This CDR3 region has 13 residues. V was cut by 10 bases and J by 4 bases, with 16 bases left in between. Germline assignment: CDR1 MDHEN and CDR2 SYDVKM. CDR3 DNA sequence: TGTGCCACCTTTACTTCGGGTGGCACTGAAGCTTTCTTT. Translating it yields CATFTSGGTEAFF. Full variable domain (outside the CDR3, taken from reference TRBV28 and TRBJ1-1): DVKVTQSSRYLVKRTGEKVFLECVQDMDHENMFWYRQDPGLGLRLIYFSYDVKMKEKGDIPEGYSVSREKKERFSLILESASTNQTSMYLCATFTSGGTEAFFGQGTRLTVV.

The rearrangement joins TRBV4-3 to TRBJ1-2; possibly TRBD1 for D (5 bases). The length of the CDR3 is 16 residues. CDR1 is LGHNA, CDR2 YSLEER, per germline. V lost 0 bases and J lost 4, with 15 bases in between. The CDR3 here is CASSQDSGEGSYGYTF. The CDR3 nucleotides are TGCGCCAGCAGCCAAGACTCCGGGGAGGGGTCCTATGGCTACACCTTC.

This clone was seen once. The chain links TRBV10-3 to TRBJ1-3; TRBD1 might be the D (5 bases). The length of the CDR3 is 13 residues. V was trimmed by 10 bases and J by 12 bases, leaving 22 bases between them. CDR1 and CDR2 from the germline V gene are ENHRY and SYGVKD. CDR3 coding DNA: TGTGCCACCGATGGGGGGTCTCGGGGGTTCATATATTTT. It is translated as CATDGGSRGFIYF.

The chain uses TRBV6-5 and TRBJ2-7; 9 nucleotides align to TRBD2. V was clipped by 8 bases and J by 1 base; unmatched bases: 6. Germline V gives CDR1 MNHEY, CDR2 SVGAGI. The CDR3 covers 14 residues. The CDR3 sequence is CASRVREGSYEQYF. CDR3 bases: TGTGCCAGCCGGGTGCGGGAGGGATCCTACGAGCAGTACTTC.

The CDR3 region has the DNA TGTGCCAGCAGCGTAGAGGGCGGGGGCTCCTACGAGCAGTACTTC. The encoded protein is CASSVEGGGSYEQYF. V and J are TRBV9 and TRBJ2-7; 7 bases fit TRBD2. Unmatched junction bases numbered 3, after V lost 0 bases and J lost 0 bases. Per germline, CDR1 SGDLS and CDR2 YYNGEE. This CDR3 has 15 amino acids.

The rearrangement uses TRBV7-8 and TRBJ2-7; TRBD1 is a possible D gene (6 bases). The CDR3 length is 15 residues. The V end was cut by 7 bases, the J end by 1 base, with 17 bases between. Germline values: CDR1 SGHVS, CDR2 FQNEAQ. The CDR3 DNA sequence: TGTGCCAGCACCCACGGGACAACCTTATCCTACGAGCAGTACTTC. Protein product: CASTHGTTLSYEQYF.

This chain joins TRBV30 and TRBJ1-5, with D tentatively TRBD1 (5 bases). V was clipped by 2 bases and J by 0 bases, with 14 bases between them. Germline V gene data show CDR1 as GTSNPN and CDR2 as SVGIG (reference sequence). The CDR3 has 16 residues. CDR3 in DNA: TGTGCCTGGAGTAGGGGCCCCGTCCGTAGCAATCAGCCCCAGCATTTT. Amino acid sequence: CAWSRGPVRSNQPQHF.

The V gene is TRBV18, the J gene TRBJ1-4, with D possibly being TRBD1 (5 bases). This CDR3 is 15 amino acids long. Germline-derived CDR1 and CDR2 are KGHSH and LQKENI. V lost 0 bases and J lost 5, with 10 bases in between. The CDR3, as DNA: TGTGCCAGCTCACCACCTGGGGCAGGGAATGAAAAACTGTTTTTT. This encodes CASSPPGAGNEKLFF.

The chain joins TRBV5-1 to TRBJ2-7, with a tentative D call TRBD2 (5 bases). V dropped 2 bases and J dropped 0 bases, with 9 bases sitting between them. The V gene's germline CDR1 is SGHRS and CDR2 YFSETQ. This CDR3 comprises 14 residues. The CDR3 sequence: CASSLAVSSYEQYF. The CDR3 DNA follows: TGCGCCAGCAGCTTAGCGGTAAGCTCCTACGAGCAGTACTTC. Using reference TRBV5-1 and TRBJ2-7 for the parts outside the CDR3, the full variable domain is KAGVTQTPRYLIKTRGQQVTLSCSPISGHRSVSWYQQTPGQGLQFLFEYFSETQRNKGNFPGRFSGRQFSNSRSEMNVSTLELGDSALYLCASSLAVSSYEQYFGPGTRLTVT.

The chain combines TRBV6-5 with TRBJ1-5; D uncertain. CDR3 length equals 14 residues. V was shortened by 4 bases and J by 3 bases, with 10 bases between the two germline ends. Germline V CDR1 and CDR2: MNHEY, SVGAGI. The CDR3 bases are TGTGCCAGCAGTTCTATAAATTCCAATCAGCCCCAGCATTTT. It yields the protein CASSSINSNQPQHF.

V and J are TRBV6-6 and TRBJ2-7; D possibly corresponds to TRBD2 (5 bases). CDR1 MNHNY and CDR2 SVGAGI come from the germline V gene (reference sequence). The CDR3 totals 12 residues. Between the trimmed V and J ends, which lost 5 bases and 5 bases, there was a span of 10 bases. The CDR3 region has the DNA TGTGCCAGCAGTCGCGTCGGGGACGAGCAGTACTTC. This translates into CASSRVGDEQYF.

J is TRBJ1-1 and V is TRBV7-2; no firm D call. Germline lookup yields CDR1 SGHTA and CDR2 FQGNSA. The CDR3 loop spans 13 amino acids. V was cut by 5 bases and J by 8 bases, with 15 bases left in between. This chain's CDR3 is CASSPHGLAEAFF. CDR3 sequence (DNA): TGTGCCAGCAGCCCGCACGGGTTAGCCGAAGCTTTCTTT.

The chain is built from TRBV5-1 and TRBJ2-1; 7 bases line up with TRBD2. Germline V CDR1 and CDR2: SGHRS, YFSETQ. Germline trimming cut 5 bases from V and 7 bases from J; bases unmatched to any gene: 12. The CDR3 contains 15 residues. The CDR3 region has the DNA TGCGCCAGCAGGCCACCAGGCGGGAGTCGGAATGAGCAGTTCTTC. Its translation: CASRPPGGSRNEQFF.